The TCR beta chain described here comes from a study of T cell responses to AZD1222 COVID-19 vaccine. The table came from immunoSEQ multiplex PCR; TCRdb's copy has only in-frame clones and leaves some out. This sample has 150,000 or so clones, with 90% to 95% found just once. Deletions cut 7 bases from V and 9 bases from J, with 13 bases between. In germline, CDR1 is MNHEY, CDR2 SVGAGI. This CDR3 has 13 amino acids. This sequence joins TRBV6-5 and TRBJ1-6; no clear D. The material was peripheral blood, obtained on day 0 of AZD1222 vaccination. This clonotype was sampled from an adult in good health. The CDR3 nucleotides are TGTGCCAGCACAGCAGGAGGCAGTTCACCCCTCCACTTT. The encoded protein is CASTAGGSSPLHF.